This is a list of T cell receptor beta chains from one sample in a study of cytomegalovirus exposure and HLA in healthy donors. Assay: immunoSEQ multiplex PCR; the TCRdb copy retains only in-frame clones and omits some. The sample contains around 130,000 clones, roughly 77% of which appear only once. The sequenced sample consisted of PBMCs. Every receptor here comes from a man in his forties in good health and CMV-seronegative. The CDR3 runs from the conserved cysteine through the conserved F or W. D genes are given only for firm matches. Part of the rows lack a size; the others show once, few, many or a class for expanded clones.

size	D	V	J	CDR3	DNA
-	-	TRBV4-1	TRBJ2-5	CASSQDGLPDETQYF	TGCGCCAGCAGCCAAGATGGCCTGCCCGATGAGACCCAGTACTTC
-	-	TRBV11-2	TRBJ1-1	CASNRGNTEAFF	TGTGCCAGCAACCGGGGGAACACTGAAGCTTTCTTT
-	TRBD2	TRBV25-1	TRBJ2-3	CASSDPTSGGVLDTQYF	TGTGCCAGCAGTGACCCAACTAGCGGGGGGGTGTTAGATACGCAGTATTTT
-	-	TRBV5-1	TRBJ1-4	CASSLAKGRGSEKLFF	TGCGCCAGCAGCTTGGCCAAGGGGCGCGGGAGTGAAAAACTGTTTTTT
-	-	TRBV9	TRBJ2-7	CASSVTLFGGEQYF	TGTGCCAGCAGCGTAACCTTGTTCGGTGGCGAGCAGTACTTC
-	-	TRBV9	TRBJ2-4	CASSVAGEDKNIQYF	TGTGCCAGCAGCGTAGCGGGAGAGGACAAAAACATTCAGTACTTC
-	-	TRBV5-1	TRBJ2-7	CASSSFDTLSYEQYF	TGCGCCAGCAGCTCCTTCGACACCCTCTCCTACGAGCAGTACTTC
once	TRBD2	TRBV10-2	TRBJ2-7	CASSESRRGNSYEQYF	TGCGCCAGCAGTGAGTCCAGGCGGGGGAACTCCTACGAGCAGTACTTC
-	-	TRBV9	TRBJ1-1	CASSVASLGEAFF	TGTGCCAGCAGCGTAGCTAGTCTTGGTGAAGCTTTCTTT
-	TRBD2	TRBV6-1	TRBJ2-5	CASSDGVSGKETQYF	TGTGCCAGCAGTGATGGTGTTAGCGGGAAAGAGACCCAGTACTTC
once	TRBD1	TRBV7-2	TRBJ2-5	CASSLGQHHETQYF	TGTGCCAGCAGCCTGGGACAGCATCACGAGACCCAGTACTTC
-	TRBD1	TRBV4-1	TRBJ1-5	CASSDLGQVGAQHF	TGCGCCAGCAGCGACTTGGGACAGGTGGGAGCCCAGCATTTT
-	-	TRBV6-1	TRBJ1-6	CASSITGIGNSPLHF	TGTGCCAGCAGTATAACAGGGATAGGAAATTCACCCCTCCACTTT
-	-	TRBV6-1	TRBJ1-1	CASRRQLNTEAFF	TGTGCCAGCAGGCGACAGTTAAACACTGAAGCTTTCTTT
-	TRBD1	TRBV5-1	TRBJ1-1	CASSLSGQGRMMNTEAFF	TGCGCCAGCAGCTTGAGCGGACAGGGTAGGATGATGAACACTGAAGCTTTCTTT
few	TRBD2	TRBV6-5	TRBJ2-2	CASSGLAVPGELFF	TGTGCCAGCAGCGGACTAGCAGTCCCCGGGGAGCTGTTTTTT
-	-	TRBV6-6	TRBJ1-2	CASSYGAGERGYTF	TGTGCCAGCAGTTACGGGGCAGGTGAACGGGGCTACACCTTC
-	-	TRBV6-4	TRBJ1-6	CASSDVADSPLHF	TGTGCCAGCAGTGACGTGGCGGATTCACCCCTCCACTTT
-	-	TRBV30	TRBJ1-1	CAWSVQENTEAFF	TGTGCCTGGAGTGTACAGGAGAACACTGAAGCTTTCTTT
-	-	TRBV30	TRBJ2-7	CAWSFSLKGEQYF	TGTGCCTGGAGCTTTAGCCTGAAGGGGGAGCAGTACTTC
-	TRBD1	TRBV19	TRBJ2-7	CASSDRTGGFSYEQYF	TGTGCCAGTAGTGATCGGACAGGCGGGTTCTCCTACGAGCAGTACTTC
-	TRBD2	TRBV27	TRBJ2-7	CASSSGLVRGDEQYF	TGTGCCAGCAGCTCGGGACTGGTTCGGGGGGACGAGCAGTACTTC